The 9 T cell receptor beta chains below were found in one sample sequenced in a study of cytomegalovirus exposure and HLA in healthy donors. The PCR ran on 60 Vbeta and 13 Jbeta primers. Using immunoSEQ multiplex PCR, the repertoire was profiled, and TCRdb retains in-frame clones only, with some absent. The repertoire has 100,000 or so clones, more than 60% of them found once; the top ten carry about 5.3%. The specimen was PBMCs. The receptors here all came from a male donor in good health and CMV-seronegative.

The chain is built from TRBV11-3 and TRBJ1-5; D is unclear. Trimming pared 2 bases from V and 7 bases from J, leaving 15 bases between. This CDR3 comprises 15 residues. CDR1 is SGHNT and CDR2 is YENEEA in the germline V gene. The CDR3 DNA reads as TGTGCCAGCAGCTTATCGGTGTGTAAAAGCCAGCCCCAGCATTTT. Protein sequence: CASSLSVCKSQPQHF.

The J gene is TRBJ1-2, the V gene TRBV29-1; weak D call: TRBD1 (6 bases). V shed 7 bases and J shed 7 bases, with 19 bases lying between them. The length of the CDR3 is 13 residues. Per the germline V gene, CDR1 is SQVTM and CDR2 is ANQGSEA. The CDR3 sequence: CSAAPITGLGYTF. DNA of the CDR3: TGCAGCGCCGCCCCCATAACAGGGCTTGGCTACACCTTC.

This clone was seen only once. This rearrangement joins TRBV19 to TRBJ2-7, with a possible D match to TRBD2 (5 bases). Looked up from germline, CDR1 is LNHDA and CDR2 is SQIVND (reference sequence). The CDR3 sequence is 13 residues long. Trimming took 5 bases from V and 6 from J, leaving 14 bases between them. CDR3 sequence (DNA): TGTGCCAGTAGTGCATTAGGCGGGTCCGAGCAGTACTTC. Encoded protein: CASSALGGSEQYF. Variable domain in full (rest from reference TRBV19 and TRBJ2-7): DGGITQSPKYLFRKEGQNVTLSCEQNLNHDAMYWYRQDPGQGLRLIYYSQIVNDFQKGDIAEGYSVSREKKESFPLTVTSAQKNPTAFYLCASSALGGSEQYFGPGTRLTVT.

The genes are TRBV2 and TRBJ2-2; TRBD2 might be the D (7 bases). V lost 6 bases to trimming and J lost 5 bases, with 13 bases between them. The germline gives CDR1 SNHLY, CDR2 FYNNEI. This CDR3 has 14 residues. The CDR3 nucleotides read TGTGCCAGCAGCAATAAGGGGGGGACCGGGGAGCTGTTTTTT. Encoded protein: CASSNKGGTGELFF. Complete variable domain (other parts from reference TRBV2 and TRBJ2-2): EPEVTQTPSHQVTQMGQEVILRCVPISNHLYFYWYRQILGQKVEFLVSFYNNEISEKSEIFDDQFSVERPDGSNFTLKIRSTKLEDSAMYFCASSNKGGTGELFFGEGSRLTVL.

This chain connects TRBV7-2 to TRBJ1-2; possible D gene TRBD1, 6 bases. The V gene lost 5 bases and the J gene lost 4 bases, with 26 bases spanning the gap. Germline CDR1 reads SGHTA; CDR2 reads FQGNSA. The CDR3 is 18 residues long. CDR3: CASSRAWGHRKTPYGYTF. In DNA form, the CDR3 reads TGTGCCAGCAGCCGGGCATGGGGACATCGCAAGACTCCCTATGGCTACACCTTC.

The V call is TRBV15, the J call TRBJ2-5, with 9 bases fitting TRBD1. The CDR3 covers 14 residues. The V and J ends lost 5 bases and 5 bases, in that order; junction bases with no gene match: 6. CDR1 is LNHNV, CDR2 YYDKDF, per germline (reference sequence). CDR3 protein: CATSEDRGGETQYF. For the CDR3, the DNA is TGTGCCACCAGCGAGGACAGGGGAGGCGAGACCCAGTACTTC.

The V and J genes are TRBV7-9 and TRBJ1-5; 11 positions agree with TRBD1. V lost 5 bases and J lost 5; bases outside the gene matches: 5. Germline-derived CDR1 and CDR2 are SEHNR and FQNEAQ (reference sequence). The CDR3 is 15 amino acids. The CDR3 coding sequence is TGTGCCAGCAGCCGAGGACAGGGGGCACATCAGCCCCAGCATTTT. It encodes CASSRGQGAHQPQHF.

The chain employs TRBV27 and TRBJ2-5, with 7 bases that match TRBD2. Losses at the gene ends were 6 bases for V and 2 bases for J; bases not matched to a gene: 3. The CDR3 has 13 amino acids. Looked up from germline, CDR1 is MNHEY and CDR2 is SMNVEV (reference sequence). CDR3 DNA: TGTGCCAGCAGAGGGAGGGGACAAGAGACCCAGTACTTC. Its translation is CASRGRGQETQYF.

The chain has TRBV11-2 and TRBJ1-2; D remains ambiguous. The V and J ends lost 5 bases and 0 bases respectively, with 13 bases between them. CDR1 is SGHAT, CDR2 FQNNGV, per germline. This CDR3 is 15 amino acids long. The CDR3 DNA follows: TGTGCCAGCAGCATTTTCAGGAAAACTAACTATGGCTACACCTTC. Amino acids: CASSIFRKTNYGYTF.